This note documents a single T cell receptor beta chain sequence. The antigen is unknown. The data are from a study of graft-versus-host responses after intestinal transplantation. Clones were sequenced by immunoSEQ multiplex PCR, and TCRdb holds only the in-frame ones, with some missing. The sample holds tens of thousands of clones; 89% are singletons and the top ten take around 2.3%. Germline V CDR1 and CDR2: SNHLY, FYNNEI. V was cut by 4 bases and J by 1 base, with 11 bases left in between. There are 14 residues in the CDR3. The receptor comes from a human donor who received an intestinal transplant. V gene TRBV2 combines with J gene TRBJ2-7, with a weak D call TRBD1 (6 bases). The specimen comprised unstimulated CD8+ T cells sorted from spleen or lymph node cells, sampled before intestinal transplant. Here the CDR3 DNA reads TGTGCCAGCAGTGGCTACAGGGCGTCCTACGAGCAGTACTTC. This sequence encodes CASSGYRASYEQYF.